The clone carrying this T cell receptor beta chain turned up a few times. Its antigen is unidentified. Unique molecular identifiers were added to individual cDNA molecules. TCRdb re-analysed the 5' RACE reads in MiXCR, keeping a single row per CDR3 protein. This table has approximately 42,000 distinct CDR3 sequences, around 5.7% appearing once. CDR1 and CDR2 from the germline V gene are SGHRS and YFSETQ. There are 14 residues in the CDR3. V was clipped by 5 bases and J by 1 base, with 12 bases between them. These data are taken from a study of early T cells in non-severe SARS-CoV-2 infection. Study results and limitations: The matching step, a VDJdb search, favored anti-spike CD8 responses and missed private and CD4 specificities.

The receptor's source is an adult who was a healthcare worker with PCR-confirmed SARS-CoV-2 infection or an uninfected control (not recorded which). The chain recombines TRBV5-1 with TRBJ2-5; D may be TRBD1 (6 bases). Material: whole blood. The CDR3 nucleotides read TGCGCCAGCAGGCAAGGGACAATCCAAGAGACCCAGTACTTC. Its protein is CASRQGTIQETQYF.